The T cell receptor beta chain described here comes from a study of OX40 agonist ivuxolimab in advanced cancers. Concerning the study at large: The costimulatory receptor OX40 (CD134) was targeted by ivuxolimab, a fully human IgG2 agonistic monoclonal antibody. Of the 50 or so patients in dose escalation, approximately 20 had hepatocellular carcinoma, some 15 had melanoma, 9 had renal cell carcinoma and 9 had head and neck cancer. Intravenous ivuxolimab was administered to patients every 2 weeks at six dose levels: 0.01, 0.1, 0.3, 1.5, 3 and 10 mg/kg. The monotherapy dose-escalation portion (N of about 52 patients) of the phase I ivuxolimab trial is reported in the paper. Prior anti-PD-1, anti-PD-L1 or anti-CTLA-4 therapy was permitted, and checkpoint inhibitors had been received by around 40% of dose-escalation patients. The purpose of peripheral TCRbeta sequencing was to test whether ivuxolimab changed TCR sequence diversity and led to clonal T-cell expansion. Three dose-escalation patients achieved partial responses, one with hepatocellular carcinoma and two with cutaneous melanoma. In the dose-escalation cohort, more than 75% of patients were male, and the mean age was approximately 55 years, with a range of 23 to 79.

Points the paper makes about the study in general: Which antigens the clonally expanded peripheral T cells were specific for was not determined. Partial responders in the 0.1-3.0 mg/kg groups had among the lowest normalized peripheral clonal expansion, especially among CD8+ T cells. After ivuxolimab, more expanded clones were found on average in CD8+ T cells than in CD4+ T cells. Low levels of normalized T-cell clonal expansion were also seen in some nonresponding patients. Clonal expansion of both CD4+ and CD8+ blood T cells was observed from baseline to week 6 at doses 0.1 to 3.0 mg/kg.

As encoded in the germline V gene, CDR1 is SGHTS while CDR2 is YDEGEE. The CDR3 covers 14 residues, taking in both the cysteine and the phenylalanine. Of the read, only the CDR3 DNA is kept; its 42 bases are in frame from base 1. Relative to germline, V is 5 bases shorter and J is 2 bases shorter, with 14 bases between their ends. Genomic DNA was extracted from sorted cells for sequencing of the TCRbeta CDR3 region. The immunoSEQ Assay was used to sequence the TCRbeta CDR3 regions. TCRdb's version of the immuneACCESS table is confined to in-frame rearrangements and falls short of the full clone set. An unresolved V gene accounts for under half of the shortfall where checked; the remainder is of unknown origin. Here the sample has about 70,000 clones; around 80% occur a single time. Together, the top ten hold around 5% of the sample. Of note for this clone: This clone's antigen is unknown. Base qualities are not at hand, and no much larger clone is one base apart.

Patients with a history of autoimmune disease or receiving systemic immunosuppression were excluded from the trial. In every dose cohort, peripheral blood was drawn for TCR sequencing at baseline, cycle 4 day 1, and cycle 7 day 1. Samples were obtained from an open-label, multicenter, first-in-human phase I dose-escalation trial of ivuxolimab. Adults with locally advanced or metastatic melanoma, renal cell, hepatocellular, or head and neck squamous cell carcinoma were enrolled in the trial. Before TCR sequencing, CD4+ T cells and CD8+ T cells from peripheral blood were sorted into separate populations.

The sequencing here drew on CD4+ or CD8+ T cells sorted from blood, taken in a trial of the OX40 agonist ivuxolimab. The sequence was obtained from an adult with an advanced solid tumor such as melanoma, head and neck, liver or kidney cancer. This chain joins TRBV5-8 to TRBJ2-7, and TRBD2 may be the D gene, going by 6 matching bases. Here the CDR3 is given as CASRTGRGTYEQYF. The DNA sequence reads TGTGCCAGCAGGACGGGACGGGGGACCTACGAGCAGTACTTC.